One and the same sample provided the 18 T cell receptor beta chains below, sequenced in a study of vaccination effects on CD4 cells after COVID-19. Only in-frame clones appear in the TCRdb table, and some are missing; sequencing was by immunoSEQ multiplex PCR. The table has under 55,000 clones, roughly three quarters seen once. For these receptors, no antigen is known. The culture ran for roughly ten days, and then CD4+ T cells were isolated. Two-dose vaccination with either BNT162b2 or mRNA-1273 was given to the participants. This sample comprised CD4+ T cells from PBMCs cultured without peptide, obtained after COVID-19 vaccination. Source of these receptors: a human donor who received a COVID-19 vaccine.

This clone was counted a single time. J is TRBJ1-1 and V is TRBV5-4; D remains ambiguous. The length of the CDR3 is 15 residues. V was pared by 2 bases and J by 0 bases, with 11 bases between. Germline CDR1 and CDR2: SGHNT and YYREEE (reference sequence). The DNA of the CDR3 is TGTGCCAGCAGCTTACCGGCCGACTTGAACACTGAAGCTTTCTTT. Translating gives CASSLPADLNTEAFF. Drawing the rest from reference TRBV5-4 and TRBJ1-1, the complete variable domain is ETGVTQSPTHLIKTRGQQVTLRCSSQSGHNTVSWYQQALGQGPQFIFQYYREEENGRGNFPPRFSGLQFPNYSSELNVNALELDDSALYLCASSLPADLNTEAFFGQGTRLTVV.

The V call is TRBV25-1, the J call TRBJ2-7; TRBD2 might be the D (5 bases). Germline CDR1 and CDR2: MGHDK and SYGVNS. Trimming cost V 6 bases and J 7 bases, with 16 bases left between them. The CDR3 has 13 amino acids. CDR3 bases: TGTGCCAGCAGCCGTTCCGGACTGCCAGAGCAGTACTTC. Amino acid sequence: CASSRSGLPEQYF.

The chain is built from TRBV25-1 and TRBJ1-1; D may be TRBD1 (6 bases). This CDR3 is built from 15 residues. V lost 1 base and J lost 3, with 12 bases in between. Germline CDR1 reads MGHDK; CDR2 reads SYGVNS. The CDR3 DNA reads TGTGCCAGCAGTGAATCTGGGGGGCCGGACACTGAAGCTTTCTTT. This codes for CASSESGGPDTEAFF.

The V gene is TRBV3-1 (or the pseudogene TRBV3-2), the J gene TRBJ1-3; TRBD1 might be the D (6 bases). CDR1 is LGHDT and CDR2 is YNNKEL in the germline V gene (reference sequence). Trimming removed 5 bases from V and 4 bases from J, with 18 bases in between. The CDR3 contains 16 residues. CDR3 amino acids: CASSFIGQGTGNTIYF. CDR3 bases: TGTGCCAGCAGCTTTATTGGGCAGGGGACCGGAAACACCATATATTTT.

This clone was seen a single time. This chain connects TRBV7-9 to TRBJ1-1, with 7 bases lining up with TRBD1. The CDR3 consists of 14 residues. Trimming at V came to 5 bases and at J to 8 bases, leaving 11 bases not matched to a gene. Germline values: CDR1 SEHNR, CDR2 FQNEAQ (reference sequence). In DNA form, the CDR3 reads TGTGCCAGCAGCCCCTATGCTGACAGGGAGGAAGCTTTCTTT. Translating it yields CASSPYADREEAFF.

The chain carries TRBV2 and TRBJ2-2; D may correspond to TRBD1 or TRBD2 (7 bases each). The V gene lost 7 bases and the J gene lost 5 bases, with 26 bases spanning the gap. Germline V lookup: CDR1 SNHLY, CDR2 FYNNEI. This CDR3 has 18 residues. The CDR3 nucleotides read TGTGCCAGCACTCTTATAGGGGGCGGGGACGGGAGGACCGGGGAGCTGTTTTTT. Its protein is CASTLIGGGDGRTGELFF.

The rearrangement links TRBV2 to TRBJ1-4; a weak D match, TRBD1 (6 bases). The germline gives CDR1 SNHLY, CDR2 FYNNEI. V was pared by 7 bases and J by 8 bases, with 17 bases between. This CDR3 is built from 14 residues. CDR3: CASKLGGRWEKLFF. In DNA, the CDR3 is TGTGCCAGCAAATTGGGGGGGCGCTGGGAAAAACTGTTTTTT.

The rearrangement links TRBV5-1 to TRBJ2-5; D is undetermined. The CDR3 is 12 residues long. V was shortened by 1 base and J by 4 bases, with 5 bases between the two germline ends. Germline V gives CDR1 SGHRS, CDR2 YFSETQ. CDR3 in amino acids: CASSLHLETQYF. As DNA, the CDR3 is TGCGCCAGCAGCTTGCACCTAGAGACCCAGTACTTC.

CDR3: CASSIDRLTDTQYF. The CDR3 DNA reads as TGTGCCAGCAGCATCGACAGGTTGACAGATACGCAGTATTTT. The V and J genes are TRBV7-7 and TRBJ2-3, with D possibly being TRBD1 (6 bases). The CDR3 runs 14 residues. V was trimmed by 5 bases and J by 3 bases, leaving 12 bases between them. Germline values: CDR1 SSHAT, CDR2 FNYEAQ (reference sequence).

J is TRBJ2-7 and V is TRBV4-1; 13 bases are a match to TRBD2. The CDR3 loop spans 16 amino acids. Trimming cost V 0 bases and J 7 bases; bases outside gene matches: 6. Per the germline V gene, CDR1 is MGHRA and CDR2 is YSYEKL. The CDR3 bases are TGCGCCAGCAGCCAAGAACTAGCGGGAGGGCCTTTTGAGCAGTACTTC. Its translation: CASSQELAGGPFEQYF.

The chain is built from TRBV6-1 and TRBJ2-3; 7 positions agree with TRBD2. The V gene end was trimmed by 2 bases and the J gene end by 6 bases; junction bases not matched to a gene: 5. CDR1 is MNHNS, CDR2 SASEGT, per germline. The CDR3 has 14 amino acids. This chain's CDR3 is CASSERTSGDTQYF. The CDR3 DNA reads as TGTGCCAGCAGTGAAAGGACTAGTGGTGATACGCAGTATTTT.

This clone was recorded once. The V and J genes are TRBV18 and TRBJ2-5; 9 bases line up with TRBD1. Germline lookup yields CDR1 KGHSH and CDR2 LQKENI. The CDR3 length is 16 residues. V dropped 3 bases and J dropped 5; count of bases not matched to a gene: 10. Here the CDR3 DNA reads TGTGCCAGCTCACCGGCCATGACAGGGGGAATGGAGACCCAGTACTTC. Translation: CASSPAMTGGMETQYF.

This clone occurred a few times. V usage is TRBV28 and J usage is TRBJ2-7; 9 nucleotides align to TRBD1. The CDR3 is 14 amino acids. The germline CDR1 and CDR2 sequences are MDHEN and SYDVKM. V lost 4 bases and J lost 6; bases outside the gene matches: 7. CDR3: CASSSGQGWIEQYF. The CDR3 DNA reads as TGTGCCAGCAGTTCGGGACAGGGATGGATCGAGCAGTACTTC.

The chain uses TRBV18 and TRBJ1-2; 8 bases line up with TRBD1. Per the germline V gene, CDR1 is KGHSH and CDR2 is LQKENI. The CDR3 spans 16 residues. V shed 3 bases, J shed 4 bases, and the junction held 10 bases outside the gene matches. The CDR3 region has the DNA TGTGCCAGCTCACCGACGACAGGGGTAGGCGCCTATGGCTACACCTTC. Encoded protein: CASSPTTGVGAYGYTF. The whole variable domain, remainder taken from reference TRBV18 and TRBJ1-2, is NAGVMQNPRHLVRRRGQEARLRCSPMKGHSHVYWYRQLPEEGLKFMVYLQKENIIDESGMPKERFSAEFPKEGPSILRIQQVVRGDSAAYFCASSPTTGVGAYGYTFGSGTRLTVV.

The chain uses TRBV6-5 and TRBJ1-2; 9 nucleotides align to TRBD1. The CDR3 loop spans 15 amino acids. The germline V gene encodes CDR1 MNHEY and CDR2 SVGAGI. Trimming at V came to 8 bases and at J to 2 bases, leaving 9 bases not matched to a gene. CDR3 sequence (DNA): TGTGCCAGCCAGCACCGGGACAGGGTCAACTATGGCTACACCTTC. Translation: CASQHRDRVNYGYTF.

The chain couples TRBV7-8 to TRBJ2-3, with TRBD2 matching over 13 bases. The CDR3 is 16 amino acids. V dropped 5 bases and J dropped 4; count of bases not matched to a gene: 6. CDR1 is SGHVS, CDR2 FQNEAQ, per germline. The CDR3 bases are TGTGCCAGCAGCCCAAGACTAGCGGGGGGATCAGATACGCAGTATTTT. This translates into CASSPRLAGGSDTQYF.

This chain links TRBV3-1 (or the pseudogene TRBV3-2) with TRBJ2-2; tentatively, D is TRBD2 (6 bases). The CDR3 is 15 amino acids. Trimming stripped 8 bases from V and 6 bases from J, with 19 bases between. Germline V lookup: CDR1 LGHDT, CDR2 YNNKEL (reference sequence). In DNA, the CDR3 is TGTGCCAGCTCCTCCTGGGGCGGGGAGGCCGGGGAGCTGTTTTTT. Amino acids: CASSSWGGEAGELFF.

The V call is TRBV6-5, the J call TRBJ1-1; D may be TRBD1 (5 bases). Germline lookup yields CDR1 MNHEY and CDR2 SVGAGI. V dropped 5 bases and J dropped 4 bases, with 17 bases sitting between them. This CDR3 contains 15 residues. The CDR3, as DNA: TGTGCCAGCAGTCCCGACTGGGGGGTGAGCACTGAAGCTTTCTTT. This codes for CASSPDWGVSTEAFF.